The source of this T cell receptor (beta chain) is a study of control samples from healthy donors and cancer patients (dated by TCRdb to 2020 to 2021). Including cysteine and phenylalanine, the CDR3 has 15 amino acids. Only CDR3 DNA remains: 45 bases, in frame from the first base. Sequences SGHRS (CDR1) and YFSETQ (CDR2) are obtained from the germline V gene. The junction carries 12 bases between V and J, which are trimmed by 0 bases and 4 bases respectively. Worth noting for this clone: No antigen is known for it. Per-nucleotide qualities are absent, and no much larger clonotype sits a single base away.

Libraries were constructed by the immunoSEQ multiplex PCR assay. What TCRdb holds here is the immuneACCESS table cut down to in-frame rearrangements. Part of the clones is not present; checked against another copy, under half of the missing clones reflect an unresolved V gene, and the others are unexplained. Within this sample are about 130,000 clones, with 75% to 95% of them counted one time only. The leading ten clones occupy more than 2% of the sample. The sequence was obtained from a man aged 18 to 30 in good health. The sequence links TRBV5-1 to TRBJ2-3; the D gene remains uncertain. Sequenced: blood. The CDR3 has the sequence CASSLGLLGPDTQYF. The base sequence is TGCGCCAGCAGCTTGGGACTGTTGGGCCCAGATACGCAGTATTTT.